The 14 T cell receptor beta chains below were found in one sample sequenced in a study of blood T cell repertoires in COVID-19. The protocol was immunoSEQ multiplex PCR, while the TCRdb copy is restricted to in-frame clones and leaves out a portion. The data hold around 180,000 clones, with 88% observed a single time. Sample: peripheral blood. The origin of the receptors is a human donor in a cohort sampled during active COVID-19.

The CDR3 sequence is CASSHARGATSGANVLTF. DNA of the CDR3: TGTGCCAGCAGCCACGCCAGGGGCGCAACCTCTGGGGCCAACGTCCTGACTTTC. The chain has TRBV4-2 and TRBJ2-6; possible D gene TRBD1, 6 bases. This CDR3 contains 18 residues. Trimming stripped 3 bases from V and 0 bases from J, with 15 bases between. CDR1 and CDR2 from the germline V gene are LGHNA and YNFKEQ.

This rearrangement joins TRBV18 to TRBJ2-1; tentative D call: TRBD1 (5 bases). This CDR3 contains 16 residues. With 0 bases removed from V and 3 bases from J, the gap between germline ends came to 12 bases. The V gene's germline CDR1 is KGHSH and CDR2 LQKENI. The CDR3 DNA reads TGTGCCAGCTCACCACCCCACCAGGGTGGCTACAATGAGCAGTTCTTC. Protein sequence: CASSPPHQGGYNEQFF.

V and J are TRBV5-6 and TRBJ2-2; D is unclear. Per the germline V gene, CDR1 is SGHDT and CDR2 is YYEEEE. The CDR3 covers 13 residues. The V end lost 0 bases, the J end lost 5 bases, and 5 bases lay between the germline ends. The CDR3 DNA sequence: TGTGCCAGCAGCTTGGTTTATACCGGGGAGCTGTTTTTT. Encoded protein: CASSLVYTGELFF.

The rearrangement joins TRBV13 to TRBJ1-3, with D uncertain. V lost 7 bases, J lost 4 bases, and 14 bases lay in between. This CDR3 is built from 14 residues. Germline CDR1 PRHDT, CDR2 FYEKMQ (reference sequence). In nucleotides, the CDR3 is TGTGCCAGCACCGGAGGACTGGTGGGAAACACCATATATTTT. Translation: CASTGGLVGNTIYF. The full variable domain, rest sourced from reference TRBV13 and TRBJ1-3, is AAGVIQSPRHLIKEKRETATLKCYPIPRHDTVYWYQQGPGQDPQFLISFYEKMQSDKGSIPDRFSAQQFSDYHSELNMSSLELGDSALYFCASTGGLVGNTIYFGEGSWLTVV.

This chain links TRBV6-2 or TRBV6-3 with TRBJ1-5; 11 nucleotides align to TRBD1. Germline loops: CDR1 MNHEY, CDR2 SVGEGT. This CDR3 comprises 15 residues. Losses at the gene ends were 6 bases for V and 2 bases for J; bases not matched to a gene: 3. This CDR3 is CASSTGQGGNQPQHF. The CDR3 region has the DNA TGTGCCAGCAGCACGGGACAGGGGGGCAATCAGCCCCAGCATTTT.

The chain recombines TRBV18 with TRBJ1-5; the D gene is possibly TRBD1 (5 bases). With 5 bases removed from V and 4 bases from J, the gap between germline ends came to 9 bases. CDR3 size: 13 residues. In germline, CDR1 is KGHSH, CDR2 LQKENI. As DNA, the CDR3 is TGTGCCAGCTCATTCGGACAAAATCAGCCCCAGCATTTT. Amino acids: CASSFGQNQPQHF.

This clone was recorded once. The V gene is TRBV5-6, the J gene TRBJ1-1, with D uncertain. Deletions cut 0 bases from V and 8 bases from J, with 8 bases between. CDR1 is SGHDT and CDR2 is YYEEEE in the germline V gene. The CDR3 spans 12 residues. The CDR3 DNA reads TGTGCCAGCAGCTTGGGTTGGAGAGAAGCTTTCTTT. Translation: CASSLGWREAFF.

This sequence joins TRBV30 and TRBJ1-1; D is ambiguous. This CDR3 spans 15 amino acids. The V end lost 3 bases, the J end lost 0 bases, and 14 bases lay between the germline ends. Germline CDR1 and CDR2: GTSNPN and SVGIG (reference sequence). The CDR3 nucleotides are TGTGCCTGGAGAGCGACCAGCACGATGAACACTGAAGCTTTCTTT. Translating gives CAWRATSTMNTEAFF.

This CDR3 is CASRQGVETQYF. For the CDR3, the DNA is TGTGCCAGCAGGCAGGGCGTCGAGACCCAGTACTTC. J is TRBJ2-5 and V is TRBV12-3 or TRBV12-4, with D tentatively TRBD1 (5 bases). The V end was cut by 6 bases, the J end by 5 bases, with 10 bases between. The CDR3 covers 12 residues.

The chain has TRBV6-6 and TRBJ1-2; tentatively, D is TRBD1 (6 bases). There are 14 residues in the CDR3. The germline V gene has CDR1 MNHNY and CDR2 SVGAGI (reference sequence). V shed 6 bases and J shed 5 bases, with 16 bases lying between them. The CDR3 spells CASRKPGEGYGYTF. CDR3 coding DNA: TGTGCCAGCAGGAAGCCAGGGGAAGGATATGGCTACACCTTC.

This chain connects TRBV4-3 to TRBJ2-3; D might be TRBD2 (6 bases). Germline loops: CDR1 LGHNA, CDR2 YSLEER. The V end was cut by 1 base, the J end by 4 bases, with 12 bases between. The CDR3 is 15 residues long. The CDR3 region is CASSQGAGSADTQYF. The CDR3 bases are TGCGCCAGCAGCCAAGGTGCGGGGTCGGCAGATACGCAGTATTTT.

The V gene is TRBV2, the J gene TRBJ1-6, with D uncertain. Germline values: CDR1 SNHLY, CDR2 FYNNEI. V lost 6 bases, J lost 6 bases, and 15 bases lay in between. The CDR3 contains 15 residues. CDR3 nucleotide sequence: TGTGCCAGCAGAACCCCGGAGGGTCTTAATTCACCCCTCCACTTT. This codes for CASRTPEGLNSPLHF.

CDR3 region: CASAGGPGGRETQYF. CDR3 DNA sequence: TGTGCCAGCGCGGGAGGGCCGGGCGGAAGGGAGACCCAGTACTTC. The chain employs TRBV9 and TRBJ2-5; 9 bases match TRBD2. The CDR3 is 15 residues long. J was trimmed by 5 bases and V by 7 bases; bases with no gene match: 12. The germline gives CDR1 SGDLS, CDR2 YYNGEE.

The chain links TRBV29-1 to TRBJ2-7; no firm D call. The germline V gene encodes CDR1 SQVTM and CDR2 ANQGSEA. CDR3 length: 15 residues. V lost 5 bases to trimming and J lost 0 bases, with 17 bases between them. This CDR3 reads CSVQQVDKNSYEQYF. The CDR3 DNA reads TGCAGCGTTCAACAAGTAGACAAGAACTCCTACGAGCAGTACTTC.